The 5 T cell receptor beta chains in this list originate from one sample, sequenced in a study of identical twins. TCRdb re-called the 5' RACE reads with MiXCR, one entry per CDR3 protein. Here the sample spans hundreds of thousands of distinct CDR3 sequences, about a fifth being singletons. The same data also went into a second study, on yellow fever vaccine responses in identical twins.

Sequenced sample: CD4+ T cells sorted from blood. The receptor source for this set is a woman under 30 in good health.

This clonotype was seen many times. V gene TRBV5-1 combines with J gene TRBJ1-1; tentatively, D is TRBD1 (6 bases). The CDR3 extends over 13 amino acids. V gave up 3 bases and J gave up 1 base, with 7 bases separating them. Germline values: CDR1 SGHRS, CDR2 YFSETQ. The CDR3 reads CASSWGANTEAFF. The CDR3 bases are TGCGCCAGCAGCTGGGGGGCGAACACTGAAGCTTTCTTT. The variable domain in full, with the rest retrieved from reference TRBV5-1 and TRBJ1-1, is KAGVTQTPRYLIKTRGQQVTLSCSPISGHRSVSWYQQTPGQGLQFLFEYFSETQRNKGNFPGRFSGRQFSNSRSEMNVSTLELGDSALYLCASSWGANTEAFFGQGTRLTVV.

The chain uses TRBV20-1 and TRBJ2-7; no clear D. The germline CDR1 and CDR2 sequences are DFQATT and SNEGSKA (reference sequence). The CDR3 has 11 amino acids. V was shortened by 6 bases and J by 4 bases, with 10 bases between the two germline ends. Here the CDR3 reads CSADAGYEQYF. The CDR3 coding sequence is TGCAGTGCGGACGCAGGATACGAGCAGTACTTC.

This clonotype was detected only a few times. V usage is TRBV18 and J usage is TRBJ1-6; D is undetermined. The CDR3 is 14 residues long. Germline V gene lookup returns CDR1 KGHSH and CDR2 LQKENI. V gave up 3 bases and J gave up 11 bases, with 14 bases separating them. This CDR3 reads CASSPGGPQTPLHF. The CDR3 nucleotides are TGTGCCAGCTCACCTGGAGGCCCCCAGACACCCCTCCACTTT.

The V gene is TRBV7-2, the J gene TRBJ2-7, with 7 nucleotides matching TRBD1. Germline V CDR1 and CDR2: SGHTA, FQGNSA. CDR3 length: 13 amino acids. With V trimmed by 5 bases and J by 4 bases, 5 bases remained unmatched. Here the CDR3 reads CASSTNRGYEQYF. In nucleotides, the CDR3 is TGTGCCAGCAGCACTAACAGGGGTTACGAGCAGTACTTC.

The chain is built from TRBV10-2 and TRBJ2-2; possible D gene TRBD2, 6 bases. Looked up from germline, CDR1 is WSHSY and CDR2 is SAAADI. Trimming removed 6 bases at V and 7 bases at J, with 12 bases between. CDR3 length: 13 amino acids. This CDR3 reads CASSELAVGELFF. CDR3 in DNA: TGCGCCAGCAGCGAACTAGCTGTCGGGGAGCTGTTTTTT.